Below are 32 T cell receptor beta chains sequenced from a single sample in a study of identical twins. TCRdb reprocessed the 5' RACE reads with MiXCR, giving one entry per CDR3 protein. The table lists a few hundred thousand distinct CDR3 sequences, 20% to 25% of them singletons. The data also belong to a second study, concerning T cells expressing NK-cell markers.

Sequencing was done on a sample of CD4+ T cells sorted from blood. These receptors were taken from a woman under 30 in good health.

The chain recombines TRBV29-1 with TRBJ2-1; D remains unclear. Per germline, CDR1 SQVTM and CDR2 ANQGSEA. Trimming stripped 0 bases from V and 10 bases from J, with 13 bases between. CDR3 length: 13 amino acids. CDR3 sequence (DNA): TGCAGCGTTGAAGATGGAGTGGATCGGGAGCAGTTCTTC. Amino acids: CSVEDGVDREQFF.

The chain employs TRBV11-2 and TRBJ1-3; D is possibly TRBD1 (6 bases). V was clipped by 3 bases and J by 0 bases, with 15 bases between them. This CDR3 contains 17 residues. Germline CDR1 reads SGHAT; CDR2 reads FQNNGV. CDR3 sequence reads: CASSFLQGLISGNTIYF. The CDR3 bases are TGTGCCAGCAGCTTCTTACAGGGCCTGATCTCTGGAAACACCATATATTTT. The complete variable domain, with remaining parts taken from reference TRBV11-2 and TRBJ1-3, reads EAGVAQSPRYKIIEKRQSVAFWCNPISGHATLYWYQQILGQGPKLLIQFQNNGVVDDSQLPKDRFSAERLKGVDSTLKIQPAKLEDSAVYLCASSFLQGLISGNTIYFGEGSWLTVV.

V and J are TRBV5-1 and TRBJ1-2; possible D gene TRBD1, 6 bases. The CDR3 covers 15 residues. The germline CDR1 and CDR2 sequences are SGHRS and YFSETQ. Trimming shortened V by 0 bases and J by 8 bases, and 17 bases separated the two germline ends. The CDR3 DNA follows: TGCGCCAGCAGCTTGGTGTCCAGGGGTTCGGGGGGCTACACCTTC. Translating gives CASSLVSRGSGGYTF.

This clonotype was seen a handful of times. The chain uses TRBV29-1 and TRBJ2-1; D gene unclear. The germline CDR1 and CDR2 sequences are SQVTM and ANQGSEA. The CDR3 has 13 residues. V lost 5 bases and J lost 0, with 8 bases in between. Here the CDR3 DNA reads TGCAGCGTTTTCCTTGGCTCCTACAATGAGCAGTTCTTC. As protein: CSVFLGSYNEQFF.

The sample holds a few counts of this clonotype. The chain links TRBV10-1 to TRBJ1-1, with a tentative D call TRBD1 (5 bases). This CDR3 has 13 residues. V was trimmed by 8 bases and J by 0 bases, leaving 10 bases between them. The V gene's germline CDR1 is WNHNN and CDR2 SYGVQD (reference sequence). CDR3 DNA: TGCGCCAGCCGACAGTCAATGAACACTGAAGCTTTCTTT. Encoded protein: CASRQSMNTEAFF.

This clonotype has just a few counts. J is TRBJ2-1 and V is TRBV7-9; no clear D gene. Germline V gene sequence: CDR1 SEHNR, CDR2 FQNEAQ (reference sequence). V was shortened by 0 bases and J by 9 bases, with 12 bases between the two germline ends. The CDR3 is 14 residues long. The CDR3 DNA sequence: TGTGCCAGCAGCTTAGCGCTAACGGTCCCTGAGCAGTTCTTC. Translating it yields CASSLALTVPEQFF.

The chain links TRBV14 to TRBJ1-6; D is ambiguous. Germline assignment: CDR1 SGHDN and CDR2 FVKESK. V lost 8 bases, J lost 0 bases, and 8 bases lay in between. The CDR3 runs 14 residues. The CDR3 DNA follows: TGTGCCAGCCTAGTAAGCTCCTATAATTCACCCCTCCACTTT. Its protein is CASLVSSYNSPLHF.

The chain couples TRBV24-1 to TRBJ2-1; D gene unclear. Germline V gene sequence: CDR1 KGHDR, CDR2 SFDVKD. The CDR3 is 13 residues long. Between the trimmed V and J ends, which lost 10 bases and 4 bases, there was a span of 13 bases. CDR3 sequence: CATGSEKYNEQFF. In nucleotides, the CDR3 is TGTGCCACTGGCAGCGAGAAATACAATGAGCAGTTCTTC.

J is TRBJ1-2 and V is TRBV4-3; D not resolved. Germline CDR1 and CDR2: LGHNA and YSLEER. V lost 0 bases, J lost 6 bases, and 5 bases lay in between. This CDR3 spans 12 amino acids. CDR3 nucleotides: TGCGCCAGCAGCCAAGAGGCTCATGGCTACACCTTC. Residues: CASSQEAHGYTF.

In this sample, this clonotype turned up a few times. This sequence joins TRBV20-1 and TRBJ2-1, with 10 bases identical to TRBD2. Trimming took 6 bases from V and 6 from J; bases not matched to a gene: 8. The CDR3 extends over 14 amino acids. Per germline, CDR1 DFQATT and CDR2 SNEGSKA (reference sequence). CDR3 sequence: CSAVISGRTNEQFF. Written as DNA, the CDR3 is TGCAGTGCCGTTATTAGCGGGAGGACCAATGAGCAGTTCTTC.

Points on this clonotype: One junction end does not reproduce the germline sequence, and a read error may be involved. This sequence joins TRBV7-2 and TRBJ2-1; TRBD2 agrees at 10 bases. The germline gives CDR1 SGHTA, CDR2 FQGNSA. CDR3 size: 15 residues. The CDR3 nucleotides read TGTGCCAGCAGCCTAGCGGGAGAAGGCCGGAGTGAGCAGTTCTTC. This translates into CASSLAGEGRSEQFF. The full variable domain, in which reference TRBV7-2 and TRBJ2-1 provide the parts outside the CDR3, is GAGVSQSPSNKVTEKGKDVELRCDPISGHTALYWYRQSLGQGLEFLIYFQGNSAPDKSGLPSDRFSAERTGGSVSTLTIQRTQQEDSAVYLCASSLAGEGRSEQFFGPGTRLTVL.

The chain joins TRBV28 to TRBJ2-2; TRBD2 agrees at 9 bases. Germline trimming cut 1 base from V and 4 bases from J; bases unmatched to any gene: 13. The CDR3 runs to 19 residues. CDR1 and CDR2 (germline): MDHEN, SYDVKM. The CDR3 is CASSLYAAGGPFVTGELFF. The DNA for the CDR3 is TGTGCCAGCAGTTTATACGCCGCGGGGGGGCCCTTTGTCACCGGGGAGCTGTTTTTT.

This clonotype was seen more than once but under ten times. The chain joins TRBV15 to TRBJ1-6; D not certain. This CDR3 has 15 residues. Trimming left V 0 bases short and J 6 bases short, with 9 bases between. Germline loops: CDR1 LNHNV, CDR2 YYDKDF (reference sequence). The CDR3 protein is CATSRDGPSNSPLHF. The CDR3, as DNA: TGTGCCACCAGCAGAGATGGGCCGAGTAATTCACCCCTCCACTTT.

The rearrangement links TRBV20-1 to TRBJ2-2; TRBD2 matches 9 bases. Germline trimming cut 2 bases from V and 7 bases from J; bases unmatched to any gene: 5. The CDR3 has 14 amino acids. Germline CDR1 DFQATT, CDR2 SNEGSKA (reference sequence). In nucleotides, the CDR3 is TGCAGTGCTAGACTAGCGGGAAATGACGGGGAGCTGTTTTTT. Protein sequence: CSARLAGNDGELFF.

In its sample, this clonotype was seen once. The genes are TRBV11-2 and TRBJ2-5; 13 positions match TRBD2. J lost 4 bases, V lost 0 bases, and 5 bases had no gene match. This CDR3 comprises 17 residues. CDR1 and CDR2 from the germline V gene are SGHAT and FQNNGV. This chain's CDR3 is CASSLDFRTSGRETQYF. For the CDR3, the DNA is TGTGCCAGCAGCTTAGATTTTCGGACTAGCGGGAGAGAGACCCAGTACTTC.

The chain uses TRBV27 and TRBJ2-5, with TRBD2 as a possible D gene (5 bases). V was cut by 3 bases and J by 10 bases, with 12 bases left in between. The CDR3 runs 12 residues. Germline CDR1 and CDR2: MNHEY and SMNVEV (reference sequence). CDR3 protein: CASSFRGGGQYF. CDR3 sequence (DNA): TGTGCCAGCAGTTTCCGGGGTGGTGGCCAGTACTTC.

This clonotype appeared a few times. The rearrangement joins TRBV5-1 to TRBJ2-3; D is uncertain. The CDR3 contains 12 residues. Germline CDR1 and CDR2: SGHRS and YFSETQ. Trimming left V 6 bases short and J 5 bases short, with 10 bases between. The CDR3 DNA is TGCGCCAGCAACGAGGAAGGAGATACGCAGTATTTT. This translates into CASNEEGDTQYF.

The rearrangement joins TRBV7-9 to TRBJ2-2; D remains ambiguous. CDR3 length: 16 amino acids. From germline, CDR1 is SEHNR and CDR2 FQNEAQ (reference sequence). With 4 bases removed from V and 5 bases from J, the gap between germline ends came to 17 bases. The CDR3 reads CASSSRTVVGTGELFF. For the CDR3, the DNA is TGTGCCAGCAGCTCCAGAACCGTAGTGGGAACCGGGGAGCTGTTTTTT. Combining the CDR3 with reference TRBV7-9 and TRBJ2-2 gives the whole variable domain DTGVSQNPRHKITKRGQNVTFRCDPISEHNRLYWYRQTLGQGPEFLTYFQNEAQLEKSRLLSDRFSAERPKGSFSTLEIQRTEQGDSAMYLCASSSRTVVGTGELFFGEGSRLTVL.

V and J are TRBV12-3 or TRBV12-4 and TRBJ2-5; the D is unclear. CDR3 length equals 12 residues. V lost 6 bases, J lost 4 bases, and 9 bases lay in between. The CDR3 spells CASRGNGETQYF. For the CDR3, the DNA is TGTGCCAGCAGGGGGAATGGAGAGACCCAGTACTTC.

The chain links TRBV3-1 to TRBJ2-7, with TRBD2 as a possible D gene (5 bases). The V gene lost 4 bases and the J gene lost 2 bases, with 18 bases spanning the gap. CDR1 and CDR2 from the germline V gene are LGHDT and YNNKEL (reference sequence). This CDR3 is built from 16 residues. CDR3 in DNA: TGTGCCAGCAGCCGGGCCCCAAGAGGGAGAACCTACGAGCAGTACTTC. This codes for CASSRAPRGRTYEQYF.

The chain carries TRBV12-3 or TRBV12-4 and TRBJ2-2; 7 bases align to TRBD2. Unmatched junction bases numbered 10, after V lost 5 bases and J lost 7 bases. The CDR3 has 15 residues. CDR3 in DNA: TGTGCCAGCAGTCGGGGAGGGAGGGCCGGCGGGGAGCTGTTTTTT. Amino acids: CASSRGGRAGGELFF.

CDR3 bases: TGTGCCAGCAGTTATTCGATTCAAGCCAAAAACATTCAGTACTTC. It yields the protein CASSYSIQAKNIQYF. This chain links TRBV6-5 with TRBJ2-4, with no clear D. V was shortened by 3 bases and J by 0 bases, with 9 bases between the two germline ends. Germline values: CDR1 MNHEY, CDR2 SVGAGI. The length of the CDR3 is 15 residues.

This rearrangement joins TRBV4-2 to TRBJ2-2; 13 bases align to TRBD2. The CDR3 has 21 amino acids. The trim removed 2 bases at V and 4 bases at J, leaving 16 bases unmatched. Germline CDR1 LGHNA, CDR2 YNFKEQ. DNA for the CDR3: TGTGCCAGCAGCCAAATGCACGTCGTCGGGACTAGCGGGGACCGCACCGGGGAGCTGTTTTTT. Its protein is CASSQMHVVGTSGDRTGELFF.

The J gene is TRBJ2-5, the V gene TRBV5-1; D may be TRBD1 or TRBD2 (5 bases each). CDR3 size: 15 residues. Trimming shortened V by 1 base and J by 1 base, and 11 bases separated the two germline ends. Germline values: CDR1 SGHRS, CDR2 YFSETQ. CDR3 loop: CASSLSGTTQETQYF. The CDR3 DNA follows: TGCGCCAGCAGCTTGTCCGGGACCACCCAAGAGACCCAGTACTTC.

On this clonotype: One end of the junction fails to match germline, which may point to a read error. CDR3: CASSLARKVVF. CDR3 nucleotides: TGTGCCAGCAGTTTAGCCCGGAAGGTTGTCTTC. The chain links TRBV12-3 or TRBV12-4 to TRBJ2-1; the D is unclear. The CDR3 extends over 11 amino acids.

V is TRBV7-2 and J is TRBJ1-4, with 12 nucleotides matching TRBD1. V shed 5 bases, J shed 7 bases, and the junction held 5 bases outside the gene matches. The germline V gene has CDR1 SGHTA and CDR2 FQGNSA. The CDR3 totals 15 residues. The CDR3 protein is CASSRDRGRVEKLFF. CDR3 nucleotides: TGTGCCAGCAGCAGGGACAGGGGGCGGGTTGAAAAACTGTTTTTT. The full variable domain, with the rest looked up from reference TRBV7-2 and TRBJ1-4, is GAGVSQSPSNKVTEKGKDVELRCDPISGHTALYWYRQSLGQGLEFLIYFQGNSAPDKSGLPSDRFSAERTGGSVSTLTIQRTQQEDSAVYLCASSRDRGRVEKLFFGSGTQLSVL.

Only a few counts were recorded for this clonotype. CDR3 in amino acids: CAISGMLAGVSYEQYF. In DNA, the CDR3 is TGTGCCATCAGTGGAATGCTAGCGGGGGTCTCCTACGAGCAGTACTTC. V and J are TRBV10-3 and TRBJ2-7; 10 nucleotides line up with TRBD2. This CDR3 has 16 amino acids. With V trimmed by 4 bases and J by 0 bases, 6 bases remained unmatched. In germline, CDR1 is ENHRY, CDR2 SYGVKD.

The chain uses TRBV7-2 and TRBJ2-1, with D possibly matching TRBD1 (6 bases). V lost 0 bases to trimming and J lost 8 bases, with 11 bases between them. The CDR3 runs to 14 residues. Germline loops: CDR1 SGHTA, CDR2 FQGNSA. In DNA, the CDR3 is TGTGCCAGCAGCTTAGCTTCAGGGGTGCATGAGCAGTTCTTC. It translates to CASSLASGVHEQFF.

This clonotype was seen at least ten times. The chain links TRBV12-3 or TRBV12-4 to TRBJ1-4; no definite D call. Trimming shortened V by 7 bases and J by 8 bases, and 14 bases separated the two germline ends. The CDR3 covers 13 residues. CDR3 nucleotides: TGTGCCAGCATGCGGTTCACGGCCGAAAAACTGTTTTTT. This gives the protein CASMRFTAEKLFF.

With respect to this clonotype: A read error may produce the germline difference seen at one junction end. The J gene is TRBJ2-3, the V gene TRBV5-1, with 13 positions matching TRBD2. The CDR3 sequence is 16 residues long. The V gene's germline CDR1 is SGHRS and CDR2 YFSETQ. The chain's CDR3 is CASSFRTSGSTDTQYF. The CDR3 DNA reads as TGTGCCAGCAGTTTCCGGACTAGCGGGAGTACAGATACGCAGTATTTT. The complete variable domain, with remaining parts taken from reference TRBV5-1 and TRBJ2-3, reads KAGVTQTPRYLIKTRGQQVTLSCSPISGHRSVSWYQQTPGQGLQFLFEYFSETQRNKGNFPGRFSGRQFSNSRSEMNVSTLELGDSALYLCASSFRTSGSTDTQYFGPGTRLTVL.

This clonotype showed up just a few times. The chain recombines TRBV7-2 with TRBJ1-5; 9 bases are shared with TRBD1. Per germline, CDR1 SGHTA and CDR2 FQGNSA. The CDR3 contains 16 residues. The J segment lost 7 bases and the V segment lost 1 base, leaving 8 bases of the junction unmatched. CDR3 amino acids: CASSLEGQGFGQPQHF. CDR3 coding DNA: TGTGCCAGCAGCTTAGAGGGACAGGGATTTGGCCAGCCCCAGCATTTT.

This chain connects TRBV5-1 to TRBJ2-1; 15 bases are a match to TRBD2. Germline assignment: CDR1 SGHRS and CDR2 YFSETQ. The CDR3 runs 16 residues. V lost 5 bases to trimming and J lost 8 bases; unmatched junction nucleotides: 8. The CDR3 region is CASSRTSGRAKDEQFF. CDR3 nucleotides: TGCGCCAGCAGTAGGACTAGCGGGAGGGCTAAGGATGAGCAGTTCTTC.